These 23 T cell receptor beta chains were sequenced from one sample in a study of blood T cell repertoires in COVID-19. Profiling relied on immunoSEQ multiplex PCR, and the TCRdb table lists in-frame clones only, not all of them. Among 95,000 to 150,000 clones listed, about 79% were seen once. The specimen sequenced was peripheral blood. All receptors derive from a woman in her seventies with acute or convalescent COVID-19.

The V gene is TRBV18, the J gene TRBJ2-2, with D possibly TRBD1 on 5 matching bases. Per germline, CDR1 KGHSH and CDR2 LQKENI. This CDR3 comprises 15 residues. Between the trimmed V and J ends, which lost 5 bases and 1 base, there was a span of 11 bases. Here the CDR3 reads CASSKRQRNTGELFF. Here the CDR3 DNA reads TGTGCCAGCTCAAAAAGACAGAGGAACACCGGGGAGCTGTTTTTT.

V and J are TRBV6-5 and TRBJ1-1; no clear D. Germline lookup yields CDR1 MNHEY and CDR2 SVGAGI. The germline V and J ends were trimmed by 7 bases and 1 base, with 13 bases remaining between them. The CDR3 spans 14 residues. CDR3 region: CASTRGRGNTEAFF. The CDR3 nucleotides are TGTGCCAGCACCCGCGGCCGGGGGAACACTGAAGCTTTCTTT.

The rearrangement uses TRBV19 and TRBJ1-4; D remains unclear. The CDR3 consists of 14 residues. Trimming removed 4 bases at V and 8 bases at J, with 14 bases between. Germline V gene sequence: CDR1 LNHDA, CDR2 SQIVND (reference sequence). DNA of the CDR3: TGTGCCAGTAGTAACAAGGGTCCGGGGGAAAAACTGTTTTTT. Translated, it gives CASSNKGPGEKLFF.

The chain uses TRBV2 and TRBJ1-2; D may be TRBD1 (6 bases). Germline V gene lookup returns CDR1 SNHLY and CDR2 FYNNEI. Trimming left V 4 bases short and J 5 bases short, with 17 bases between. This CDR3 contains 15 residues. In DNA, the CDR3 is TGTGCCAGCAGTGTCGACAGGCGTACCCCGTATGGCTACACCTTC. It specifies CASSVDRRTPYGYTF.

The chain combines TRBV7-7 with TRBJ1-5, with TRBD1 identical over 8 bases. The CDR3 length is 13 residues. The germline V gene encodes CDR1 SSHAT and CDR2 FNYEAQ (reference sequence). The ends lost 5 bases at V and 5 bases at J; junction bases unmatched: 2. The chain's CDR3 is CASSPDRDQPQHF. The CDR3 DNA sequence: TGTGCCAGCAGCCCGGACAGGGATCAGCCCCAGCATTTT.

The chain has TRBV4-1 and TRBJ1-1, with D uncertain. From germline, CDR1 is MGHRA and CDR2 YSYEKL. The V gene lost 0 bases and the J gene lost 2 bases, with 10 bases spanning the gap. This CDR3 contains 15 residues. The CDR3 region is CASSQDRGFNTEAFF. CDR3 sequence (DNA): TGCGCCAGCAGCCAAGATCGCGGGTTTAACACTGAAGCTTTCTTT.

This clone came up once. J is TRBJ2-5 and V is TRBV12-3 or TRBV12-4; the D gene is possibly TRBD1 (6 bases). The CDR3 is made up of 13 amino acids. V lost 3 bases and J 4 bases, leaving 9 bases between the germline ends. The DNA of the CDR3 is TGTGCCAGCAGTTTTTCACAGGGAGAGACCCAGTACTTC. Encoded protein: CASSFSQGETQYF.

The rearrangement uses TRBV7-2 and TRBJ1-2; no clear D. Germline-derived CDR1 and CDR2 are SGHTA and FQGNSA. The CDR3 runs 13 residues. Trimming cost V 6 bases and J 2 bases, with 10 bases left between them. CDR3 sequence (DNA): TGTGCCAGCAGTTGGACTGGGAACTATGGCTACACCTTC. Protein: CASSWTGNYGYTF. The full variable domain, rest sourced from reference TRBV7-2 and TRBJ1-2, is GAGVSQSPSNKVTEKGKDVELRCDPISGHTALYWYRQSLGQGLEFLIYFQGNSAPDKSGLPSDRFSAERTGGSVSTLTIQRTQQEDSAVYLCASSWTGNYGYTFGSGTRLTVV.

The rearrangement joins TRBV18 to TRBJ2-1, with D tentatively TRBD2 (6 bases). This CDR3 contains 15 residues. The V and J ends lost 5 bases and 8 bases respectively, with 19 bases between them. CDR1 is KGHSH and CDR2 is LQKENI in the germline V gene. CDR3 residues: CASSGQRATRDEQFF. CDR3 nucleotide sequence: TGTGCCAGCTCAGGGCAGCGGGCCACCCGGGATGAGCAGTTCTTC.

This clone occurred once. This sequence joins TRBV10-3 and TRBJ2-1; 8 nucleotides line up with TRBD2. The CDR3 runs to 15 residues. V lost 8 bases to trimming and J lost 1 base; unmatched junction nucleotides: 7. In germline, CDR1 is ENHRY, CDR2 SYGVKD. CDR3 region: CAISLAGQSYNEQFF. In DNA form, the CDR3 reads TGTGCCATCTCTTTAGCGGGGCAGTCCTACAATGAGCAGTTCTTC.

The chain is built from TRBV7-2 and TRBJ2-3; 8 nucleotides match TRBD2. Germline values: CDR1 SGHTA, CDR2 FQGNSA. CDR3 length: 17 residues. V shed 1 base, J shed 2 bases, and the junction held 8 bases outside the gene matches. The CDR3 nucleotides read TGTGCCAGCAGCTTAGATAGGGTAGCGGGGTACACAGATACGCAGTATTTT. This codes for CASSLDRVAGYTDTQYF.

This sequence joins TRBV11-3 and TRBJ2-1; unclear D gene. V was clipped by 1 base and J by 3 bases, with 10 bases between them. The germline V gene encodes CDR1 SGHNT and CDR2 YENEEA. The CDR3 is 15 amino acids. The DNA for the CDR3 is TGTGCCAGCAGCTTAGCTGGTCGACTCTACAATGAGCAGTTCTTC. Protein: CASSLAGRLYNEQFF.

The table lists this clone with a few counts. DNA for the CDR3: TGTGCCAGCAGCATAACAGGGGACCTGAACACTGAAGCTTTCTTT. Protein sequence: CASSITGDLNTEAFF. The rearrangement uses TRBV11-2 and TRBJ1-1; 7 bases line up with TRBD1. CDR3 length equals 15 residues. Germline V lookup: CDR1 SGHAT, CDR2 FQNNGV. The junction had 6 bases not matched to a gene; V was cut back by 5 bases and J by 0 bases. The full variable domain, completed using reference TRBV11-2 and TRBJ1-1, is EAGVAQSPRYKIIEKRQSVAFWCNPISGHATLYWYQQILGQGPKLLIQFQNNGVVDDSQLPKDRFSAERLKGVDSTLKIQPAKLEDSAVYLCASSITGDLNTEAFFGQGTRLTVV.

V gene TRBV7-3 combines with J gene TRBJ1-6; D is unresolved. This CDR3 is 17 amino acids long. CDR1 and CDR2 (germline): SGHTA, FQGTGA. Trimming stripped 5 bases from V and 6 bases from J, with 20 bases between. The CDR3 protein is CASSPPGYPSGNSPLHF. DNA for the CDR3: TGTGCCAGCAGCCCTCCGGGGTATCCCTCGGGTAATTCACCCCTCCACTTT.

This chain uses TRBV7-2 with TRBJ2-7; 7 bases fit TRBD1. The V gene end was trimmed by 8 bases and the J gene end by 3 bases; junction bases not matched to a gene: 7. The CDR3 runs to 13 residues. Germline V gives CDR1 SGHTA, CDR2 FQGNSA. DNA of the CDR3: TGTGCCAGCCCCCCGGGGACAGACTACGAGCAGTACTTC. Its protein product is CASPPGTDYEQYF.

The CDR3 DNA follows: TGTGCCAGCGTAGGGACAGGGGAATTTTCACCCCTCCACTTT. Translated, it gives CASVGTGEFSPLHF. The V call is TRBV28, the J call TRBJ1-6; 10 bases match TRBD1. The CDR3 totals 14 residues. Germline V gives CDR1 MDHEN, CDR2 SYDVKM. V lost 8 bases, J lost 9 bases, and 7 bases stayed unmatched.

The chain joins TRBV11-2 to TRBJ2-1; possibly TRBD2 for D (6 bases). The CDR3 runs 15 residues. Between the trimmed V and J ends, which lost 2 bases and 9 bases, there was a span of 17 bases. Per germline, CDR1 SGHAT and CDR2 FQNNGV. CDR3 coding DNA: TGTGCCAGCAGCTTAACTCCCGGGGCCGGGGGTGAGCAGTTCTTC. Its translation: CASSLTPGAGGEQFF.

The rearrangement joins TRBV11-3 to TRBJ2-5, with D tentatively TRBD2 (6 bases). This CDR3 comprises 18 residues. CDR1 SGHNT and CDR2 YENEEA come from the germline V gene. Trimming removed 0 bases from V and 2 bases from J, with 19 bases in between. This CDR3 is CASSLDLGGRLGQETQYF. CDR3 nucleotide sequence: TGTGCCAGCAGCTTAGATTTGGGGGGAAGGTTGGGTCAAGAGACCCAGTACTTC.

The chain carries TRBV12-3 or TRBV12-4 and TRBJ2-7; D is perhaps TRBD1 (5 bases). The CDR3 covers 12 residues. The V gene lost 3 bases and the J gene lost 6 bases, with 9 bases spanning the gap. CDR3 sequence: CASSFGQGEQYV. The CDR3 bases are TGTGCCAGCAGTTTTGGGCAGGGCGAGCAGTACGTC.

This chain connects TRBV7-2 to TRBJ1-1; D is uncertain. The CDR3 is made up of 15 amino acids. Germline CDR1 and CDR2: SGHTA and FQGNSA. Trimming took 4 bases from V and 7 from J, leaving 19 bases between them. This CDR3 reads CASSSSYPGVDEAFF. The CDR3 DNA reads TGTGCCAGCAGCTCCTCATACCCCGGGGTTGATGAAGCTTTCTTT.

V gene TRBV11-3 combines with J gene TRBJ2-2; 8 positions match TRBD1. Germline V CDR1 and CDR2: SGHNT, YENEEA. This CDR3 is 17 amino acids long. The trim removed 5 bases at V and 5 bases at J, leaving 13 bases unmatched. CDR3 DNA: TGTGCCAGCAGCCCGACAGGGGCGCGGGTTAAAACCGGGGAGCTGTTTTTT. This sequence encodes CASSPTGARVKTGELFF.

This chain links TRBV24-1 with TRBJ1-1, with D unclear. The germline CDR1 and CDR2 sequences are KGHDR and SFDVKD. This CDR3 is built from 15 residues. V lost 1 base, J lost 0 bases, and 8 bases lay in between. CDR3 region: CATSDFKSMNTEAFF. The CDR3 region has the DNA TGTGCCACCAGTGATTTCAAGAGCATGAACACTGAAGCTTTCTTT.

The chain uses TRBV15 and TRBJ2-3; perhaps TRBD1 as D (5 bases). Germline V gives CDR1 LNHNV, CDR2 YYDKDF (reference sequence). Trimming left V 3 bases short and J 5 bases short, with 12 bases between. CDR3 length equals 14 residues. For the CDR3, the DNA is TGTGCCACCAGCAGGGGAAGGGGTTTAGATACGCAGTATTTT. Translated, it gives CATSRGRGLDTQYF.